Described below is a single T cell receptor (beta chain) sequence and its context. Its target is unknown. This sample was included in a study of CD8 T cells in Susac syndrome. RNA, at roughly 0.45 to 1 ug, was reverse transcribed with random hexamers. With immunoSEQ multiplex PCR, TCR beta CDR3 was amplified across 54 Vbeta and 13 Jbeta. TCRdb re-called the immunoSEQ multiplex PCR reads through MiXCR, storing one row per CDR3 protein. The sample has 180,000 or so distinct CDR3 sequences, about 93% seen once. General observations from the study: It was acknowledged in the study that its TCR sequencing and HLA analysis involved a relatively small number of individuals.

The CDR3 spans 11 residues. Germline lookup yields CDR1 DFQATT and CDR2 SNEGSKA (reference sequence). Trimming took 8 bases from V and 3 from J, leaving 10 bases between them. Material for sequencing was CD4+ T cells from PBMCs. The TCR originated in a human donor in good health. The chain carries TRBV20-1 and TRBJ1-2, with D possibly matching TRBD1 (5 bases). For the CDR3, the DNA is TGCAGTTCAGGGAATCACTATGGCTACACCTTC. Its translation: CSSGNHYGYTF.